The following is a TCR beta chain sequence with its context. This record belongs to a study of blood T cell repertoires in COVID-19. TCRdb keeps only in-frame clones here, not all; method: immunoSEQ multiplex PCR. The sample has fewer than 600,000 clones; 70% to 90% are singletons. With V trimmed by 4 bases and J by 7 bases, 9 bases remained unmatched. The CDR3 length is 16 residues. CDR1 and CDR2 (germline): SGHNT, YYREEE (reference sequence). This sequence originates from a woman in her thirties or forties who had recovered from COVID-19. The genes are TRBV5-4 and TRBJ2-1, with 12 bases identical to TRBD2. Sequencing input: PBMCs or T cells enriched from blood (not recorded which). DNA of the CDR3: TGTGCCAGCAGCCCTGCTAGCGGGAGGGATCGGAATGAGCAGTTCTTC. Its protein product is CASSPASGRDRNEQFF.